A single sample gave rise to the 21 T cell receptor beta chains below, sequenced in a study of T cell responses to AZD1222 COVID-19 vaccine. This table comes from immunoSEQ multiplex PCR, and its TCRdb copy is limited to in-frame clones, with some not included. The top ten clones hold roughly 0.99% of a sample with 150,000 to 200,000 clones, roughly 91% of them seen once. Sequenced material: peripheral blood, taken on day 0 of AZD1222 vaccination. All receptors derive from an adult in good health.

In DNA, the CDR3 is TGCAGCGTTGAATTTCAGGCTCAGGGAAAGGGCGAGCAGTACTTC. Its translation: CSVEFQAQGKGEQYF. The chain uses TRBV29-1 and TRBJ2-7, with a weak D call TRBD1 (5 bases). V lost 2 bases to trimming and J lost 6 bases, with 20 bases between them. The CDR3 covers 15 residues. CDR1 is SQVTM and CDR2 is ANQGSEA in the germline V gene.

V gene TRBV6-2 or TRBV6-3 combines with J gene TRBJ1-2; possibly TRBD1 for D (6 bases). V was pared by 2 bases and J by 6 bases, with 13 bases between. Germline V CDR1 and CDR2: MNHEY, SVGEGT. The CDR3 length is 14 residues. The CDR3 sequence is CASSYGKTGHGYTF. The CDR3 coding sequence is TGTGCCAGCAGTTACGGGAAGACAGGACATGGCTACACCTTC.

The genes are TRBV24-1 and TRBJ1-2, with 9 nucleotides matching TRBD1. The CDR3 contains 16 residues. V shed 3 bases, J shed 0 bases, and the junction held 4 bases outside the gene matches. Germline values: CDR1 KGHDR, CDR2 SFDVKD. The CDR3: CATSDPRTGANYGYTF. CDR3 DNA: TGTGCCACCAGTGATCCTCGGACAGGGGCTAACTATGGCTACACCTTC.

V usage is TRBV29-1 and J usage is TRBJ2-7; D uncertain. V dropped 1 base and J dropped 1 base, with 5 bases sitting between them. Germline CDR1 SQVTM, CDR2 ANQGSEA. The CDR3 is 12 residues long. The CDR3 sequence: CSVEAASYEQYF. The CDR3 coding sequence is TGCAGCGTTGAAGCGGCGTCCTACGAGCAGTACTTC.

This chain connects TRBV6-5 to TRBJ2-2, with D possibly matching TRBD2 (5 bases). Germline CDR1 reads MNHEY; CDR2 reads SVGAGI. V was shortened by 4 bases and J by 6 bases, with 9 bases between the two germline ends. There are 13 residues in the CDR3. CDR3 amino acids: CASSLEAAGELFF. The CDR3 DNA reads TGTGCCAGCAGTTTGGAGGCAGCCGGGGAGCTGTTTTTT.

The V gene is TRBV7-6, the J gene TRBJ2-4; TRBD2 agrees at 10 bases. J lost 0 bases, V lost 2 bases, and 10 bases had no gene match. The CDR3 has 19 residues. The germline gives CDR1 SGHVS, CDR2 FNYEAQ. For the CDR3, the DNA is TGTGCCAGCAGCTTATTTGGGACTAGCGTGGGAGTAGCCAAAAACATTCAGTACTTC. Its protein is CASSLFGTSVGVAKNIQYF.

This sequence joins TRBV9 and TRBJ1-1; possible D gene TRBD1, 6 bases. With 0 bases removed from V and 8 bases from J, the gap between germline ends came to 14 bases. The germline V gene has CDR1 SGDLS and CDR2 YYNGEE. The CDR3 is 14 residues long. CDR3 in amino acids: CASSVGTVGLEAFF. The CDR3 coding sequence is TGTGCCAGCAGCGTAGGGACAGTCGGTTTAGAAGCTTTCTTT.

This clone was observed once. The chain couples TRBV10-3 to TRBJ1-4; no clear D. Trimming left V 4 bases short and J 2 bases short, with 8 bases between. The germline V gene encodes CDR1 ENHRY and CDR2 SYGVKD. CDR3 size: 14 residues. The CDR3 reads CAISGGGTNEKLFF. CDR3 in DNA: TGTGCCATCAGTGGGGGAGGGACTAATGAAAAACTGTTTTTT.

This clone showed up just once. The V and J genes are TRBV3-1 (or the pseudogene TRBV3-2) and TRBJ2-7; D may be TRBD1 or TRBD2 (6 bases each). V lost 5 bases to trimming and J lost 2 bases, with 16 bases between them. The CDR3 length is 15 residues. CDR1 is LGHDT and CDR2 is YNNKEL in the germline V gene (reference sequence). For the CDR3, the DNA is TGTGCCAGCAGCTCTCCCGGTGGGGGGCCCTACGAGCAGTACTTC. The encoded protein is CASSSPGGGPYEQYF.

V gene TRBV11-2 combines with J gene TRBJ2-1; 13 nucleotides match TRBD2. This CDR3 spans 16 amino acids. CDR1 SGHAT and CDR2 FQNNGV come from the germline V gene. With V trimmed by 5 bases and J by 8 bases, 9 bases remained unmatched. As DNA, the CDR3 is TGTGCCAGCAGCCCAGGGACTAGCGGGGTCCCCTATGAGCAGTTCTTC. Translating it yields CASSPGTSGVPYEQFF.

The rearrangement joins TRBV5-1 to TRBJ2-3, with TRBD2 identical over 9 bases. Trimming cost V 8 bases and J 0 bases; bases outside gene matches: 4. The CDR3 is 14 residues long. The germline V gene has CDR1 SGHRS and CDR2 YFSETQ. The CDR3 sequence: CASSGGISTDTQYF. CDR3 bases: TGCGCCAGTAGCGGGGGCATTAGCACAGATACGCAGTATTTT.

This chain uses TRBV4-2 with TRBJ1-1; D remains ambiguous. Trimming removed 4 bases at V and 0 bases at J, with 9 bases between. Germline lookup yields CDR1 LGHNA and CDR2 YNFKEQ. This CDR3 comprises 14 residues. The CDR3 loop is CASSRELLNTEAFF. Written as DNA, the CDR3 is TGTGCCAGCAGCCGGGAACTCTTGAACACTGAAGCTTTCTTT.

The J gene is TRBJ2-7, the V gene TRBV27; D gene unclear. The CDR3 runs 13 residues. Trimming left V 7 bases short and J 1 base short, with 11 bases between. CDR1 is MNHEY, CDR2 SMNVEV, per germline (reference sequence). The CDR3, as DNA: TGTGCCAGCAAGTATCTGGATTCCTACGAGCAGTACTTC. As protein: CASKYLDSYEQYF.

The CDR3 DNA is TGCGCCAGCAGCGGACAGGGGATAAACACTGAAGCTTTCTTT. This encodes CASSGQGINTEAFF. The chain employs TRBV5-1 and TRBJ1-1, with 9 bases that match TRBD1. The V segment lost 4 bases and the J segment 2 bases; nucleotides outside the gene matches: 3. The CDR3 spans 14 residues. Germline V gives CDR1 SGHRS, CDR2 YFSETQ.

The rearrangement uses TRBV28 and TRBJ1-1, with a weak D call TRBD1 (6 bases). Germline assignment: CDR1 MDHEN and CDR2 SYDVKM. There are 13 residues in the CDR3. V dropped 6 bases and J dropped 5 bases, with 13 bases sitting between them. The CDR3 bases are TGTGCCAGCAGCTTGACAGGAGGGACTGAAGCTTTCTTT. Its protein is CASSLTGGTEAFF.

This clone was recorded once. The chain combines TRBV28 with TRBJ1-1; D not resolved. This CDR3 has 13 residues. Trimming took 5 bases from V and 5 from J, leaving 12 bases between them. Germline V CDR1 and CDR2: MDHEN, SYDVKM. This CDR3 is CASSVEDSTEAFF. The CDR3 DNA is TGTGCCAGCAGTGTGGAGGATTCGACTGAAGCTTTCTTT. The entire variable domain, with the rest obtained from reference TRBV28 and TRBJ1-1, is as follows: DVKVTQSSRYLVKRTGEKVFLECVQDMDHENMFWYRQDPGLGLRLIYFSYDVKMKEKGDIPEGYSVSREKKERFSLILESASTNQTSMYLCASSVEDSTEAFFGQGTRLTVV.

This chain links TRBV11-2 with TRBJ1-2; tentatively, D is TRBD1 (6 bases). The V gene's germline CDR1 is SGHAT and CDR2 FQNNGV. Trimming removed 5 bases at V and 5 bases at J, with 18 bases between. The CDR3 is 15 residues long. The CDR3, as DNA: TGTGCCAGCAGCCCCTGGACCGGAGGGGGGTATGGCTACACCTTC. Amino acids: CASSPWTGGGYGYTF.

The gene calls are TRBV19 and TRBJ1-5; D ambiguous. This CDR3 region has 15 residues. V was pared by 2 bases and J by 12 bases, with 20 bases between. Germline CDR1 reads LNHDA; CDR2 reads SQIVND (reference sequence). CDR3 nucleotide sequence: TGTGCCAGTAGTATATCTCTCCTCCCCATGGGAGACCAGCATTTT. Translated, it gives CASSISLLPMGDQHF.

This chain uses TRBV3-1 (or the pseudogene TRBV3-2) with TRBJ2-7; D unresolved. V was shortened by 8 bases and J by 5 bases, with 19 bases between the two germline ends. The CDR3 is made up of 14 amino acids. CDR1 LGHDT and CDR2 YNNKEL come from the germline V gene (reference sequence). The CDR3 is CASGRNVGVHEQYF. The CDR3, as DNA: TGTGCCAGCGGTCGTAATGTGGGTGTCCACGAGCAGTACTTC.

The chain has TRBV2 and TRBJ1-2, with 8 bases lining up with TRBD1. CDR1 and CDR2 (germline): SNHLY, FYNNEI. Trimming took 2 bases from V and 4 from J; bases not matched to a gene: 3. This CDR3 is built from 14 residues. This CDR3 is CASSEPGGSYGYTF. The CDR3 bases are TGTGCCAGCAGTGAACCAGGGGGCAGCTATGGCTACACCTTC.

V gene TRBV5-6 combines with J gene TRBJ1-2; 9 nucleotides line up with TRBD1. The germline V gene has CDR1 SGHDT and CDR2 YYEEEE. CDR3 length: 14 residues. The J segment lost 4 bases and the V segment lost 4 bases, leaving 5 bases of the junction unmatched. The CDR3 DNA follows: TGTGCCAGCAGCGGGGGACAGGGAGGCTATGGCTACACCTTC. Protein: CASSGGQGGYGYTF.